The text below deals with one T cell receptor (beta chain). Its cognate antigen is unknown. This sample was included in a study of cytomegalovirus exposure and HLA in healthy donors. The overall study: The approximately 600 first-cohort repertoires shared a platform with the approximately 110 validation repertoires, as reported in a later analysis. General observations from the study: Some TCR beta chains (roughly 160 of them) were listed as cytomegalovirus-associated. Rarity marked most TCR sequences, yet some public TCRs occurred in many donors.

CDR3 length equals 16 residues. Germline V gene data show CDR1 as SNHLY and CDR2 as FYNNEI. V lost 8 bases and J lost 5; bases outside the gene matches: 15. Generated by immunoSEQ multiplex PCR, the TCRdb table keeps only in-frame clones and is missing some. The repertoire holds roughly 150,000 clones, with about 88% as singletons. What was sequenced was PBMCs. This TCR was sampled from a man aged 18 to 29 in good health and CMV-seronegative. This rearrangement joins TRBV2 to TRBJ1-2; 9 bases are shared with TRBD1. CDR3 loop: CASSSSQTGGLYGYTF. The CDR3 nucleotides read TGTGCCAGCTCATCGTCTCAGACAGGGGGGCTTTATGGCTACACCTTC.